This passage covers 16 T cell receptor beta chains from one sample sequenced in a study of cytomegalovirus exposure and HLA in healthy donors. PCR involved 60 Vbeta and 13 Jbeta primers. Using immunoSEQ multiplex PCR, the repertoire was profiled, and TCRdb retains in-frame clones only, with some absent. The repertoire includes some 120,000 clones, around 80% of them detected once, and 0.85% to 1.3% sits in the top ten. The sequencing sample was made of PBMCs. These receptors were taken from a human donor in good health.

V usage is TRBV11-2 and J usage is TRBJ2-2; 10 nucleotides match TRBD2. The CDR3 spans 19 residues. From germline, CDR1 is SGHAT and CDR2 FQNNGV. The V segment lost 1 base and the J segment 7 bases; nucleotides outside the gene matches: 15. The CDR3 reads CASSLGVGGSGGIGGELFF. CDR3 DNA: TGTGCCAGCAGCTTAGGCGTTGGGGGTAGCGGGGGGATCGGCGGGGAGCTGTTTTTT.

V usage is TRBV7-6 and J usage is TRBJ2-6; TRBD1 matches at 7 bases. Germline V CDR1 and CDR2: SGHVS, FNYEAQ. There are 15 residues in the CDR3. The V and J ends lost 10 bases and 0 bases, in that order; junction bases with no gene match: 6. The DNA of the CDR3 is TGTGCCATACGGACAGGCGGCTCTGGGGCCAACGTCCTGACTTTC. Translated, it gives CAIRTGGSGANVLTF.

The sample holds a few counts of this clone. The chain uses TRBV2 and TRBJ1-1; no firm D call. Germline lookup yields CDR1 SNHLY and CDR2 FYNNEI. This CDR3 has 11 amino acids. The V gene lost 4 bases and the J gene lost 7 bases, with 7 bases spanning the gap. The CDR3 sequence: CASSGEVEAFF. Here the CDR3 DNA reads TGTGCCAGCAGTGGTGAGGTTGAAGCTTTCTTT.

In this sample, this clone turned up a few times. The chain links TRBV10-3 to TRBJ2-7; 8 bases are shared with TRBD1. The junction had 1 base not matched to a gene; V was cut back by 2 bases and J by 1 base. Germline CDR1 ENHRY, CDR2 SYGVKD. This CDR3 has 14 residues. CDR3 loop: CAISEDRGSYEQYF. In nucleotides, the CDR3 is TGTGCCATCAGTGAGGACAGGGGATCCTACGAGCAGTACTTC.

The J gene is TRBJ2-2, the V gene TRBV5-1; 11 bases agree with TRBD1. CDR1 SGHRS and CDR2 YFSETQ come from the germline V gene. V was pared by 4 bases and J by 5 bases, with 4 bases of the junction left unmatched. The CDR3 totals 15 residues. The DNA for the CDR3 is TGCGCCAGCAGCCCGGACAGGGGGCTAACCGGGGAGCTGTTTTTT. Protein product: CASSPDRGLTGELFF.

CDR3 nucleotides: TGTGCCAGCAGCCCCGGGACAGGGGAAGTTGGCTACACCTTC. Translated, it gives CASSPGTGEVGYTF. The gene calls are TRBV7-6 and TRBJ1-2, with 10 nucleotides matching TRBD1. Germline V gene lookup returns CDR1 SGHVS and CDR2 FNYEAQ. This CDR3 region has 14 residues. With V trimmed by 5 bases and J by 7 bases, 7 bases remained unmatched. The full variable domain, in which reference TRBV7-6 and TRBJ1-2 provide the parts outside the CDR3, is GAGVSQSPRYKVTKRGQDVALRCDPISGHVSLYWYRQALGQGPEFLTYFNYEAQQDKSGLPNDRFSAERPEGSISTLTIQRTEQRDSAMYRCASSPGTGEVGYTFGSGTRLTVV.

This chain uses TRBV7-6 with TRBJ2-1; the D gene is possibly TRBD1 (6 bases). The germline CDR1 and CDR2 sequences are SGHVS and FNYEAQ. Trimming took 5 bases from V and 8 from J, leaving 22 bases between them. The CDR3 totals 16 residues. This CDR3 is CASSRIGQGPFDEQFF. The CDR3 DNA sequence: TGTGCCAGCAGCAGAATCGGGCAGGGGCCATTCGATGAGCAGTTCTTC.

The CDR3 here is CASSEVPGSPLHF. The CDR3 nucleotides are TGTGCCAGCAGTGAAGTGCCGGGGTCACCCCTCCACTTT. The genes are TRBV6-4 and TRBJ1-6; D not certain. Trimming shortened V by 3 bases and J by 10 bases, and 10 bases separated the two germline ends. Germline CDR1 is MRHNA and CDR2 is SNTAGT. This CDR3 has 13 residues.

The chain combines TRBV5-6 with TRBJ2-5; tentative D call: TRBD2 (6 bases). Trimming took 3 bases from V and 1 from J, leaving 10 bases between them. This CDR3 has 14 residues. Germline V lookup: CDR1 SGHDT, CDR2 YYEEEE. The DNA of the CDR3 is TGTGCCAGCAGCTCGTGGGACTTCCAAGAGACCCAGTACTTC. Translated, it gives CASSSWDFQETQYF.

This chain links TRBV5-6 with TRBJ2-7; 11 bases are shared with TRBD1. V dropped 4 bases and J dropped 3; count of bases not matched to a gene: 6. Looked up from germline, CDR1 is SGHDT and CDR2 is YYEEEE. This CDR3 contains 15 residues. The CDR3 reads CASSIPGTGGYEQYF. CDR3 bases: TGTGCCAGCAGCATCCCCGGGACAGGGGGCTACGAGCAGTACTTC.

This sequence joins TRBV7-2 and TRBJ1-1; D unresolved. V gave up 1 base and J gave up 0 bases, with 6 bases separating them. Germline V gene lookup returns CDR1 SGHTA and CDR2 FQGNSA. The CDR3 is 14 amino acids. The CDR3 is CASSLGPLNTEAFF. The CDR3 coding sequence is TGTGCCAGCAGCTTAGGGCCATTGAACACTGAAGCTTTCTTT.

Only a few counts were recorded for this clone. The chain's CDR3 is CASSYLAGAYEQYF. The CDR3 DNA follows: TGTGCCAGCAGTTACTTAGCGGGGGCCTACGAGCAGTACTTC. The genes are TRBV6-5 and TRBJ2-7; the match to TRBD2 covers 9 bases. The CDR3 runs to 14 residues. In germline, CDR1 is MNHEY, CDR2 SVGAGI. J lost 2 bases, V lost 1 base, and 0 bases had no gene match.

This clone was seen a few times. V and J are TRBV25-1 and TRBJ1-2; 8 nucleotides agree with TRBD1. This CDR3 comprises 14 residues. The germline CDR1 and CDR2 sequences are MGHDK and SYGVNS. V lost 3 bases to trimming and J lost 3 bases; unmatched junction nucleotides: 3. CDR3 protein: CASSEDRADYGYTF. The CDR3 DNA sequence: TGTGCCAGCAGTGAGGACAGGGCAGACTATGGCTACACCTTC.

This rearrangement joins TRBV14 to TRBJ2-7; a weak D match, TRBD2 (6 bases). The germline CDR1 and CDR2 sequences are SGHDN and FVKESK. The V end was cut by 1 base, the J end by 4 bases, with 8 bases between. This CDR3 has 13 residues. The CDR3 loop reads CASSQGLVYEQYF. The CDR3 DNA follows: TGTGCCAGCAGCCAAGGACTAGTGTACGAGCAGTACTTC.

This clone was counted a few times. This chain joins TRBV4-1 and TRBJ2-1; D may be TRBD2 (6 bases). Trimming stripped 6 bases from V and 8 bases from J, with 17 bases between. The CDR3 runs 14 residues. CDR1 is MGHRA, CDR2 YSYEKL, per germline. CDR3 sequence (DNA): TGCGCCAGCAGACCGGGACTTCAAGTCCATGAGCAGTTCTTC. Encoded protein: CASRPGLQVHEQFF.

The chain combines TRBV7-3 with TRBJ2-3; D unresolved. Germline V lookup: CDR1 SGHTA, CDR2 FQGTGA. The CDR3 consists of 13 residues. The ends were cut back, 4 bases at V and 2 bases at J, with 7 bases in the middle. CDR3 in DNA: TGTGCCAGCAGCTCCTCGTTCACAGATACGCAGTATTTT. It yields the protein CASSSSFTDTQYF.